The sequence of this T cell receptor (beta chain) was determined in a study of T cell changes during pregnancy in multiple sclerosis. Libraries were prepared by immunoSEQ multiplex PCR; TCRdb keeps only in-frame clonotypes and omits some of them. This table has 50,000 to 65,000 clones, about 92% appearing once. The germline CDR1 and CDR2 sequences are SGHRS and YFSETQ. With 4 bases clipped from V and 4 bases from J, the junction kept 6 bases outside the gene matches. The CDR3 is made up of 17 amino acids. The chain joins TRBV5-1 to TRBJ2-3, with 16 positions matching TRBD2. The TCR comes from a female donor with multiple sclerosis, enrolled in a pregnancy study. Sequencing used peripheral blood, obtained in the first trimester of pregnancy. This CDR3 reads CASSPTGTSGGADTQYF. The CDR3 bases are TGCGCCAGCAGCCCTACCGGGACTAGCGGGGGGGCAGATACGCAGTATTTT.